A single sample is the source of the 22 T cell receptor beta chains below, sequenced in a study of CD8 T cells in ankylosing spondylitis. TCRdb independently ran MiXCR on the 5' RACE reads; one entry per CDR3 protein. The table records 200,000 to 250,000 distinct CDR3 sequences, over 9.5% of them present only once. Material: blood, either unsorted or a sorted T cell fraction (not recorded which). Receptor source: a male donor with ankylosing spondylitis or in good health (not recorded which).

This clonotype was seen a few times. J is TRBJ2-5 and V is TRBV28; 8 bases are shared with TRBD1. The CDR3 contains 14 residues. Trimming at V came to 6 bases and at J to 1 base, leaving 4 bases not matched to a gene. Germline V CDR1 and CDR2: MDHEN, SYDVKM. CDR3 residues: CASSDRGFQETQYF. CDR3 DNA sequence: TGTGCCAGCAGCGACAGGGGATTCCAAGAGACCCAGTACTTC.

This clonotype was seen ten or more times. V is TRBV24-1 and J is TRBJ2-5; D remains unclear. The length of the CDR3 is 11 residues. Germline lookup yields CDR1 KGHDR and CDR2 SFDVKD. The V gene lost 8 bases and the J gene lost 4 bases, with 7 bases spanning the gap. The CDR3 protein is CATTKAETQYF. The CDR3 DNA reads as TGTGCCACCACTAAGGCAGAGACCCAGTACTTC.

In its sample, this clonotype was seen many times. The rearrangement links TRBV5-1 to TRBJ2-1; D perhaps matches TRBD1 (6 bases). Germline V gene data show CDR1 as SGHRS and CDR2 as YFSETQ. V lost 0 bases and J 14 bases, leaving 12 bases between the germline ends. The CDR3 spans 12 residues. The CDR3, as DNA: TGCGCCAGCAGCTTGGAGGGGGTCTGGGAGTTCTTC. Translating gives CASSLEGVWEFF.

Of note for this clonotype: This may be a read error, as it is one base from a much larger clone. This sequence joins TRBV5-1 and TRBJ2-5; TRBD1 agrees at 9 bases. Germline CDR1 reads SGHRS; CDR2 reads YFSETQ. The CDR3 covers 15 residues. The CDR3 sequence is CASSLDGTGIESQYF. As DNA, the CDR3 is TGCGCCAGCAGCTTGGATGGGACAGGGATTGAGAGCCAGTACTTC.

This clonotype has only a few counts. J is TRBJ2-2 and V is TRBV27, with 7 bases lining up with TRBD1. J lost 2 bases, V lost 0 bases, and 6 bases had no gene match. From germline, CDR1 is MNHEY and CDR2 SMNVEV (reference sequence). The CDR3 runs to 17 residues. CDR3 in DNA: TGTGCCAGCAGTTTATCATCAGGGGGTCTAAACACCGGGGAGCTGTTTTTT. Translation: CASSLSSGGLNTGELFF.

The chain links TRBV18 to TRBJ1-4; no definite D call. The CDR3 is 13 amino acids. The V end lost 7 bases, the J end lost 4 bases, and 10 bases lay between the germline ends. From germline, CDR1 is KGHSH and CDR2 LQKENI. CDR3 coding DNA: TGTGCCAGCTTCCGATCCGGTAATGAAAAACTGTTTTTT. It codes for CASFRSGNEKLFF.

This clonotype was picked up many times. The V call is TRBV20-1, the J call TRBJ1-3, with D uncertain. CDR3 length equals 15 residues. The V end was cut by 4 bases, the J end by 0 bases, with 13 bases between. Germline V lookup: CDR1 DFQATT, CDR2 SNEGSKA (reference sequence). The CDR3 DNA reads TGCAGTGCTATAAGTGACTCCGGCTCTGGAAACACCATATATTTT. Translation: CSAISDSGSGNTIYF.

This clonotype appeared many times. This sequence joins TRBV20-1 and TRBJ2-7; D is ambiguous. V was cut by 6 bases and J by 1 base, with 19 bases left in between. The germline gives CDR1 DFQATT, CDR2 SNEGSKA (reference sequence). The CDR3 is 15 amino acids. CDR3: CSATPVYKASYEQYF. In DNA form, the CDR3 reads TGCAGTGCGACTCCGGTGTACAAAGCTTCCTACGAGCAGTACTTC.

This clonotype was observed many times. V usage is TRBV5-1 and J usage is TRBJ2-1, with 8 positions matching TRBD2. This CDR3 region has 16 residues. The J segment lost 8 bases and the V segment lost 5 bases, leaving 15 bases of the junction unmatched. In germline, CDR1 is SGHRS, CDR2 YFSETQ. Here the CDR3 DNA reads TGCGCCAGCAGTTCTGCCGGGACTAGGCGTGTCTATGAGCAGTTCTTC. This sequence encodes CASSSAGTRRVYEQFF.

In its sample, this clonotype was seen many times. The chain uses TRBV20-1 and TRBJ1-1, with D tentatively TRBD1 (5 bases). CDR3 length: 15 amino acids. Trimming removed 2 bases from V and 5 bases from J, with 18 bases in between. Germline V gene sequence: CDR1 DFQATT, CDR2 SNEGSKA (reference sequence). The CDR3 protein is CSARILDRGETEAFF. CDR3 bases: TGCAGTGCTAGAATCCTGGACCGGGGCGAGACTGAAGCTTTCTTT.

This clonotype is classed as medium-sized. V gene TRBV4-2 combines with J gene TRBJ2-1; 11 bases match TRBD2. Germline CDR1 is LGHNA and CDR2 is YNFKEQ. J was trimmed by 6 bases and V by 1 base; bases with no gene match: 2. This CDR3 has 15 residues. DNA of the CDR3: TGTGCCAGCAGCCAAGTAGCGGGGGGGCCCAATGAGCAGTTCTTC. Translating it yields CASSQVAGGPNEQFF.

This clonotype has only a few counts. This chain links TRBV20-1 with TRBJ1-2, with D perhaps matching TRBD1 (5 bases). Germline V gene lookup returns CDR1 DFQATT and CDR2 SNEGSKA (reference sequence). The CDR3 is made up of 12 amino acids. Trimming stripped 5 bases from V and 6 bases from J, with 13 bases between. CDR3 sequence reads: CSAPAGGNGYTF. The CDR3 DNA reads TGCAGTGCTCCGGCCGGGGGAAATGGCTACACCTTC.

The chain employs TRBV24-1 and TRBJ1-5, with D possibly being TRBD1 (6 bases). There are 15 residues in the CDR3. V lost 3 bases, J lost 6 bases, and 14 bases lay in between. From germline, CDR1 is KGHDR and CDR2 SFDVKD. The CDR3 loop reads CATSDPTGGSQPQHF. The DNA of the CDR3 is TGTGCCACCAGTGATCCGACAGGAGGGAGTCAGCCCCAGCATTTT.

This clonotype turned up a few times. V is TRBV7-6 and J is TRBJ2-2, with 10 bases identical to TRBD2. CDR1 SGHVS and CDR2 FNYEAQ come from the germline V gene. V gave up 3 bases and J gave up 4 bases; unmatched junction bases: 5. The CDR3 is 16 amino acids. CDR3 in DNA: TGTGCCAGCAGCTTGATGAGCGGGGGGGCCACCGGGGAGCTGTTTTTT. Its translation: CASSLMSGGATGELFF. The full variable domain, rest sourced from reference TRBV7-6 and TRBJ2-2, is GAGVSQSPRYKVTKRGQDVALRCDPISGHVSLYWYRQALGQGPEFLTYFNYEAQQDKSGLPNDRFSAERPEGSISTLTIQRTEQRDSAMYRCASSLMSGGATGELFFGEGSRLTVL.

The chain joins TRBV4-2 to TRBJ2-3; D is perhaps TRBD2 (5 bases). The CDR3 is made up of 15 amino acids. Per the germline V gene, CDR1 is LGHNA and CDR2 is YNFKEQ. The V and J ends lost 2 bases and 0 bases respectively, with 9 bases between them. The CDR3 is CASSQTRASTDTQYF. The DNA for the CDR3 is TGTGCCAGCAGCCAAACTAGGGCTAGCACAGATACGCAGTATTTT.

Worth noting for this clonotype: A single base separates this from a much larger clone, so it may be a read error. The CDR3 DNA reads TGTGCCAGCAGCTCCCCCCCCGGGGACAATGGCTACACCTTC. Residues: CASSSPPGDNGYTF. This sequence joins TRBV7-2 and TRBJ1-2; D perhaps matches TRBD1 (6 bases). The CDR3 sequence is 14 residues long. Trimming stripped 4 bases from V and 6 bases from J, with 15 bases between. Germline CDR1 and CDR2: SGHTA and FQGNSA.

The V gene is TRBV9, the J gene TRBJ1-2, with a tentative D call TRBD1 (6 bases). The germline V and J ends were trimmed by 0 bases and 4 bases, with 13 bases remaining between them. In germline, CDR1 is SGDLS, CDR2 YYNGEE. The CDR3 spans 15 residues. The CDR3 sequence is CASSVGYATGYGYTF. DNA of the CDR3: TGTGCCAGCAGCGTAGGGTACGCGACAGGCTATGGCTACACCTTC.

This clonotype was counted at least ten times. CDR3 bases: TGTGCCAGTCGGGGGGCGGAGGGTCCCCAGCATTTT. This gives the protein CASRGAEGPQHF. The rearrangement joins TRBV3-1 to TRBJ1-5, with D possibly being TRBD1 (6 bases). With 9 bases removed from V and 10 bases from J, the gap between germline ends came to 16 bases. This CDR3 is built from 12 residues. Germline V gene data show CDR1 as LGHDT and CDR2 as YNNKEL (reference sequence).

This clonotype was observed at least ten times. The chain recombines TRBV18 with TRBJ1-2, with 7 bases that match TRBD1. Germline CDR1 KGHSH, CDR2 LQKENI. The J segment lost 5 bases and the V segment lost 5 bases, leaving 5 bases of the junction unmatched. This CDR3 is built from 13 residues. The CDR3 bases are TGTGCCAGCTCAATTGACAGGGAGTATGGCTACACCTTC. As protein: CASSIDREYGYTF. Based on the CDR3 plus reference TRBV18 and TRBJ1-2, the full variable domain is NAGVMQNPRHLVRRRGQEARLRCSPMKGHSHVYWYRQLPEEGLKFMVYLQKENIIDESGMPKERFSAEFPKEGPSILRIQQVVRGDSAAYFCASSIDREYGYTFGSGTRLTVV.

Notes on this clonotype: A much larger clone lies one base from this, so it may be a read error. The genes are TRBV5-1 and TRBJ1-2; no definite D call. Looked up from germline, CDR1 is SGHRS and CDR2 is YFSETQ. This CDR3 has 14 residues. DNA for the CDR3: TGCGCCAGCAGCTTGGATGCAGGCAACTATGGCGACACCTTC. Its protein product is CASSLDAGNYGDTF.

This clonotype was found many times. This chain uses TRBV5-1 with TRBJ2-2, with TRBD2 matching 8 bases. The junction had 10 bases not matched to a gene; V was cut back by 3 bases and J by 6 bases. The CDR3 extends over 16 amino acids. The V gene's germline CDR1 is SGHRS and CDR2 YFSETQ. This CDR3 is CASSSLTSVGSGELFF. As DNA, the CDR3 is TGCGCCAGCAGCTCCCTGACTAGCGTCGGGTCCGGGGAGCTGTTTTTT.

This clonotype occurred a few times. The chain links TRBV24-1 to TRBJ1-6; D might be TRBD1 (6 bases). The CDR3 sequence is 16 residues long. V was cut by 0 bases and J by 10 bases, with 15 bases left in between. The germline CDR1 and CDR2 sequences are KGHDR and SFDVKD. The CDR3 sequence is CATSDLESDRRSPLHF. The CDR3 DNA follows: TGTGCCACCAGTGATTTGGAAAGTGACAGGCGGTCACCCCTCCACTTT.